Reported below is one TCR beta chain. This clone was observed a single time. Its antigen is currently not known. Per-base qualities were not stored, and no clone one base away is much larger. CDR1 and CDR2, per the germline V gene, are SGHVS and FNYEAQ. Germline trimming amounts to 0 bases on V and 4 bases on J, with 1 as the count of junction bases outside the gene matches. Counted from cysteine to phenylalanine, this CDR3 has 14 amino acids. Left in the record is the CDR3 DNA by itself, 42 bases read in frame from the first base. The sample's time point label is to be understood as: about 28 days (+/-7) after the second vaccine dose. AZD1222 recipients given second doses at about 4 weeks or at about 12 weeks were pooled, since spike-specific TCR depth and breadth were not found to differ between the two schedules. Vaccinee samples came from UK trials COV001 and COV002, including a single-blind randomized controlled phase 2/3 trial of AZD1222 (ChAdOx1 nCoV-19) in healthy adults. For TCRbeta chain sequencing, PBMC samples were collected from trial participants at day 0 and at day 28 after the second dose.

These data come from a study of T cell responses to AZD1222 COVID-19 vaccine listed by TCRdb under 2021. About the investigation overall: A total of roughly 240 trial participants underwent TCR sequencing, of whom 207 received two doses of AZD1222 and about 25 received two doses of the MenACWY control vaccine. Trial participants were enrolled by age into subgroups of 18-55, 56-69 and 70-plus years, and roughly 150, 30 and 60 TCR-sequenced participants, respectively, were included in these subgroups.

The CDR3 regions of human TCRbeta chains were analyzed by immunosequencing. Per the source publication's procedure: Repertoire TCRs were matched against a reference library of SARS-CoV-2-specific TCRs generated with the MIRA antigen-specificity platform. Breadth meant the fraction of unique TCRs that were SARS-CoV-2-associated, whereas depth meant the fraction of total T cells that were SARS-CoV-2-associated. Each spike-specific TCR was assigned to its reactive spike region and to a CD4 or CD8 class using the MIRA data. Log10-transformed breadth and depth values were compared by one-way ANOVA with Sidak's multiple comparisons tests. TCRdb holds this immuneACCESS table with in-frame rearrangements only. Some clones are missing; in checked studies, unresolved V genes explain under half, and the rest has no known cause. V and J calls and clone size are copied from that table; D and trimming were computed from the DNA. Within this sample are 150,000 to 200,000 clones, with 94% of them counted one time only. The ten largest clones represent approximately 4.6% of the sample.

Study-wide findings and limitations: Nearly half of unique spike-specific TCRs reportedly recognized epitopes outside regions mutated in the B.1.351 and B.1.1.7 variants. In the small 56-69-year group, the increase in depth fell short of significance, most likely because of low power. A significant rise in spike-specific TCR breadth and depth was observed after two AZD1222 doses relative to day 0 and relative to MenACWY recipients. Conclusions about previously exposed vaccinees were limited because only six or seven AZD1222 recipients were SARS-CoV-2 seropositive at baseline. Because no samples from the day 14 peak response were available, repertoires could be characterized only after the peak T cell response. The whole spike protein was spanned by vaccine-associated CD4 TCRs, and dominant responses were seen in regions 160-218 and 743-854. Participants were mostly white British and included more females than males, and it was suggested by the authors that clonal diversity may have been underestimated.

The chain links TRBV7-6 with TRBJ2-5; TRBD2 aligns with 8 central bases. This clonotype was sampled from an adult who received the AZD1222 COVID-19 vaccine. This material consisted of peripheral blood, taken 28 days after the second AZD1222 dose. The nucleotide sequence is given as TGTGCCAGCAGCTTAGCCGGGACTAGAGAGACCCAGTACTTC. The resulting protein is CASSLAGTRETQYF. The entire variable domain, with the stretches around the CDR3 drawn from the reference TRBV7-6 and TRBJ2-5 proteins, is GAGVSQSPRYKVTKRGQDVALRCDPISGHVSLYWYRQALGQGPEFLTYFNYEAQQDKSGLPNDRFSAERPEGSISTLTIQRTEQRDSAMYRCASSLAGTRETQYFGPGTRLLVL.